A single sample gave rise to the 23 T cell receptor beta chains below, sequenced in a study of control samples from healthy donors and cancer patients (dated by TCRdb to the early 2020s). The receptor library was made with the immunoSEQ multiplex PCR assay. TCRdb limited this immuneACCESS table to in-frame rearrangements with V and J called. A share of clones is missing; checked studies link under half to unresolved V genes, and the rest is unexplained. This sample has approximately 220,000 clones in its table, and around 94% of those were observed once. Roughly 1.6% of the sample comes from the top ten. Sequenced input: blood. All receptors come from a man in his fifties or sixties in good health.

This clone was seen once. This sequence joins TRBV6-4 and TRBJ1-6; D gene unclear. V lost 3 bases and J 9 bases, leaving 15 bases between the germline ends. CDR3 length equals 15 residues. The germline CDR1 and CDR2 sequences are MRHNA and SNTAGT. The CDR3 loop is CASSEDSRPGSPLHF. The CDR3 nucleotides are TGTGCCAGCAGTGAAGACTCCCGGCCAGGTTCACCCCTCCACTTT.

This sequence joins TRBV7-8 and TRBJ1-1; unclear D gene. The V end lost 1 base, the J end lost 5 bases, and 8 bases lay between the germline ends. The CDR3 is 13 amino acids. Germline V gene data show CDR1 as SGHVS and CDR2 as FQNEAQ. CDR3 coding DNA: TGTGCCAGCAGCTTAGAACGGGGAACTGAAGCTTTCTTT. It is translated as CASSLERGTEAFF.

CDR3 nucleotide sequence: TGTGCCAGCTCACCTTTGGCACCTGAAGCTTTCTTT. Protein product: CASSPLAPEAFF. The chain employs TRBV18 and TRBJ1-1; the D is unclear. CDR1 is KGHSH, CDR2 LQKENI, per germline. V dropped 3 bases and J dropped 6 bases, with 8 bases sitting between them. The CDR3 spans 12 residues. Variable domain in full (rest from reference TRBV18 and TRBJ1-1): NAGVMQNPRHLVRRRGQEARLRCSPMKGHSHVYWYRQLPEEGLKFMVYLQKENIIDESGMPKERFSAEFPKEGPSILRIQQVVRGDSAAYFCASSPLAPEAFFGQGTRLTVV.

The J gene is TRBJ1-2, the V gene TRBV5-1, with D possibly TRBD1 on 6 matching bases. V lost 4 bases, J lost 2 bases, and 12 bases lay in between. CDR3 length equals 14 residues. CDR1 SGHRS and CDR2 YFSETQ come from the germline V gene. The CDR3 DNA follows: TGCGCCAGCAGCCAAACAACAGGGAACTATGGCTACACCTTC. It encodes CASSQTTGNYGYTF.

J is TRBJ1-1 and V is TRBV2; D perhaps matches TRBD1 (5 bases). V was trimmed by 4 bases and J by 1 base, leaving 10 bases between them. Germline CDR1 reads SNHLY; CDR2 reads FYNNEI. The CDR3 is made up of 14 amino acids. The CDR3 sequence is CASSALGENTEAFF. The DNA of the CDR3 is TGTGCCAGCAGTGCCCTGGGGGAGAACACTGAAGCTTTCTTT.

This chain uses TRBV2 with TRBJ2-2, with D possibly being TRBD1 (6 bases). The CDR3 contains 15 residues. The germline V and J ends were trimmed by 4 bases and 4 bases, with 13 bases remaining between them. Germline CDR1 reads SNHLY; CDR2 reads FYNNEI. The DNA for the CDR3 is TGTGCCAGCAGTGCGGGACAAACCTCCACCGGGGAGCTGTTTTTT. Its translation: CASSAGQTSTGELFF. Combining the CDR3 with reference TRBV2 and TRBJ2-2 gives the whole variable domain EPEVTQTPSHQVTQMGQEVILRCVPISNHLYFYWYRQILGQKVEFLVSFYNNEISEKSEIFDDQFSVERPDGSNFTLKIRSTKLEDSAMYFCASSAGQTSTGELFFGEGSRLTVL.

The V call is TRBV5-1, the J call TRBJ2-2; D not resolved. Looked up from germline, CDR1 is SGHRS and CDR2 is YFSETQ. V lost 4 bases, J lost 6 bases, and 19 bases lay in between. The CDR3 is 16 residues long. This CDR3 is CASSLGASNWAGELFF. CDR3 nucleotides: TGCGCCAGCAGCCTAGGTGCCTCCAATTGGGCCGGGGAGCTGTTTTTT. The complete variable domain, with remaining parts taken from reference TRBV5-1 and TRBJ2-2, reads KAGVTQTPRYLIKTRGQQVTLSCSPISGHRSVSWYQQTPGQGLQFLFEYFSETQRNKGNFPGRFSGRQFSNSRSEMNVSTLELGDSALYLCASSLGASNWAGELFFGEGSRLTVL.

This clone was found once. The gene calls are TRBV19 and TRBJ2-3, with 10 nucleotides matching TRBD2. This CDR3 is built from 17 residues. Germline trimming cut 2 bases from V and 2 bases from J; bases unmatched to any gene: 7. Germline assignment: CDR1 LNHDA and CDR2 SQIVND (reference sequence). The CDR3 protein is CASSIIQLAGNTDTQYF. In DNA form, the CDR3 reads TGTGCCAGTAGTATAATCCAACTAGCGGGAAACACAGATACGCAGTATTTT.

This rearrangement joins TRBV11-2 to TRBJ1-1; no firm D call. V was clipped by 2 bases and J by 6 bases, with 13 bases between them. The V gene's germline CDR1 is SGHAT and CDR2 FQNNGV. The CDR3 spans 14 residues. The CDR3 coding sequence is TGTGCCAGCAGCTTAAGTCTAGGGAGGTCTGAAGCTTTCTTT. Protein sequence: CASSLSLGRSEAFF.

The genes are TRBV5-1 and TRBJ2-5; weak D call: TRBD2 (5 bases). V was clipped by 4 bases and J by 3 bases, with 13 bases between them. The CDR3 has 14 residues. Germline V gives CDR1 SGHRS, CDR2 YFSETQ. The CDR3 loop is CASSGGRTEETQYF. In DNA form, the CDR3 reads TGCGCCAGCAGCGGAGGACGGACGGAAGAGACCCAGTACTTC.

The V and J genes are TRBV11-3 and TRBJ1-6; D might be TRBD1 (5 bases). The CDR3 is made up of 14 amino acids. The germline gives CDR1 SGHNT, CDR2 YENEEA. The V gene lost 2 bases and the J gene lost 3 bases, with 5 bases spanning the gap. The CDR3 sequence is CASSLRGYNSPLHF. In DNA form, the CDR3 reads TGTGCCAGCAGCTTAAGGGGCTATAATTCACCCCTCCACTTT.

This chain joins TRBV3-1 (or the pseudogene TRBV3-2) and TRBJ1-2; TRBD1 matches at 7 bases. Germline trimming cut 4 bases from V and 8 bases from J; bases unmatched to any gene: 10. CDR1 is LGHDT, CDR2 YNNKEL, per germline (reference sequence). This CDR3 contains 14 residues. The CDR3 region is CASSLRGRGDGYTF. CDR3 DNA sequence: TGTGCCAGCAGCCTCAGGGGGAGAGGGGACGGCTACACCTTC.

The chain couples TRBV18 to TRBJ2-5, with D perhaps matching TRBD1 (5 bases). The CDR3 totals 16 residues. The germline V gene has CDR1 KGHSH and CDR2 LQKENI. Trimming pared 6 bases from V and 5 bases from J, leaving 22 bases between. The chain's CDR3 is CASSTRAPSGAETQYF. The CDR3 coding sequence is TGTGCCAGCTCTACCAGGGCACCGTCGGGTGCGGAGACCCAGTACTTC.

The CDR3 bases are TGCGCCAGCAGCTTTAACCGGGACGCCGGTTGGGCCCAGTACTTC. Translating gives CASSFNRDAGWAQYF. V is TRBV4-1 and J is TRBJ2-5; either TRBD1 or TRBD2 may supply D (5 bases each). Per germline, CDR1 MGHRA and CDR2 YSYEKL. The V gene lost 5 bases and the J gene lost 9 bases, with 22 bases spanning the gap. The CDR3 consists of 15 residues.

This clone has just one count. The chain's CDR3 is CASSRRVLTGRWSTEAFF. The CDR3 bases are TGTGCCAGCAGTAGACGAGTACTAACAGGGAGATGGAGCACTGAAGCTTTCTTT. V usage is TRBV27 and J usage is TRBJ1-1, with D possibly matching TRBD1 (6 bases). The CDR3 consists of 18 residues. Trimming removed 5 bases from V and 4 bases from J, with 26 bases in between. Germline assignment: CDR1 MNHEY and CDR2 SMNVEV (reference sequence).

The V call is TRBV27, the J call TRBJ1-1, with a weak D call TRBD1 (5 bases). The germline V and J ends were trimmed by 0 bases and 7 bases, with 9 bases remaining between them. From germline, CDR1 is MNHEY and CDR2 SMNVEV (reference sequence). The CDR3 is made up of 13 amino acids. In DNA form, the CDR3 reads TGTGCCAGCAGTTTATCGGGGGTGGGTGAAGCTTTCTTT. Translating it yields CASSLSGVGEAFF.

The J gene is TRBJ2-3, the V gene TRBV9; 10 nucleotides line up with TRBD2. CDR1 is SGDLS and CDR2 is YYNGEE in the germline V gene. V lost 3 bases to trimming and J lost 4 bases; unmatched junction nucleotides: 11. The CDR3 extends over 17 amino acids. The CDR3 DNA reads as TGTGCCAGCAGCGCTTGGACTAGCGGAATTACCCCAGATACGCAGTATTTT. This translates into CASSAWTSGITPDTQYF.

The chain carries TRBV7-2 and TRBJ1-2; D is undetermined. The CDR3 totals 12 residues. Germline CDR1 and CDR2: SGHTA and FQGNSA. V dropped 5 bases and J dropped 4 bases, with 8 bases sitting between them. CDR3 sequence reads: CASSRSLYGYTF. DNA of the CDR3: TGTGCCAGCAGCCGGTCGCTCTATGGCTACACCTTC.

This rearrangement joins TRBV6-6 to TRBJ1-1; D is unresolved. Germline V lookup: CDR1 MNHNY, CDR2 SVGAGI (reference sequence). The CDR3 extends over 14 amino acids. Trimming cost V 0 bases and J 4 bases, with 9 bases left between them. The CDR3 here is CASSYSKLGTEAFF. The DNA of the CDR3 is TGTGCCAGCAGTTACTCGAAACTAGGCACTGAAGCTTTCTTT.

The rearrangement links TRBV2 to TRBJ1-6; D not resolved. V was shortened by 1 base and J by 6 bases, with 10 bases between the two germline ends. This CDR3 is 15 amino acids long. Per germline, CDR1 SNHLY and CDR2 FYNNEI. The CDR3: CASSEDSLTNSPLHF. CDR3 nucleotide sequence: TGTGCCAGCAGTGAAGACAGTCTAACTAATTCACCCCTCCACTTT.

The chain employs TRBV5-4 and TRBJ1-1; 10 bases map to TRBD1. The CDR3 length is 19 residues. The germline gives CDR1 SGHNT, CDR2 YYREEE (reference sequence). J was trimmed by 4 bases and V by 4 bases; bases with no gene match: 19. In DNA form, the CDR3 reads TGTGCCAGCAGCGCCTCTTTTTCCGGGACAGGGGTCGGCGGCACTGAAGCTTTCTTT. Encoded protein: CASSASFSGTGVGGTEAFF.

CDR3 sequence reads: CATSDLRSTTDTQYF. CDR3 sequence (DNA): TGTGCCACCAGTGATTTGCGTTCTACCACAGATACGCAGTATTTT. The chain recombines TRBV24-1 with TRBJ2-3, with D unresolved. The CDR3 loop spans 15 amino acids. Trimming pared 0 bases from V and 2 bases from J, leaving 8 bases between. Germline assignment: CDR1 KGHDR and CDR2 SFDVKD.

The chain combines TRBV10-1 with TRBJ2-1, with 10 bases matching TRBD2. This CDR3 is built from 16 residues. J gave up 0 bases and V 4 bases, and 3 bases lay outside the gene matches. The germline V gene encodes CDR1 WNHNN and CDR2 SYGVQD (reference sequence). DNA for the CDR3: TGCGCCAGCAGTGCTAGCGGGGGTTCCTCCTACAATGAGCAGTTCTTC. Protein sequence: CASSASGGSSYNEQFF.